This is a list of T cell receptor beta chains from one sample in a study of shared clonotypes between healthy human individuals. Data came from immunoSEQ multiplex PCR; TCRdb stores just in-frame clones and leaves some out. This sample has 2.5 million or so clones, with roughly 92% found just once. Sequencing used naive CD4+ T cells sorted from blood. The source is a man in his late teens or twenties in good health. Each CDR3 is given with its conserved first and last residue. D genes are given only for firm matches. Part of the rows lack a size; the others show once, few, many or a class for expanded clones.

v_call,d_call,j_call,clone_size,cdr3_nt,cdr3_aa
TRBV25-1,.,TRBJ2-6,.,TGTGCCAGTTCACGGGGAGGCTCCTCTGGGGCCAACGTCCTGACTTTC,CASSRGGSSGANVLTF
TRBV6-6,.,TRBJ1-5,.,TGTGCCAGCAGTTACGGGGGGTTGGACCAGCCCCAGCATTTT,CASSYGGLDQPQHF
TRBV10-3,TRBD2,TRBJ2-5,.,TGTGCCACCGGGGGGGCTCCCCAAGAGACCCAGTACTTC,CATGGAPQETQYF
TRBV6-5,TRBD1,TRBJ2-7,.,TGTGCCAGCAGTTACGGACAGGGGAACTACGAGCAGTACTTC,CASSYGQGNYEQYF
TRBV6-1,.,TRBJ1-5,.,TGTGCCAGCAGTGAGCAGGGAAAAGGTAATCAGCCCCAGCATTTT,CASSEQGKGNQPQHF
TRBV5-8,TRBD2,TRBJ2-7,.,TGTGCCAGCAGCCCCCGTTTTAGCGGGATTGAGCAGTACTTC,CASSPRFSGIEQYF
TRBV15,TRBD1,TRBJ1-5,.,TGTGCCACCAGCGGACAGGGAGGATGGGGGCAGCCCCAGCATTTT,CATSGQGGWGQPQHF
TRBV5-1,.,TRBJ2-1,.,TGCGCCAGCAGCGCGCAGACAGGTTCCTACAATGAGCAGTTCTTC,CASSAQTGSYNEQFF
TRBV18,TRBD1,TRBJ2-7,.,TGTGCCAGCTCACCACGACAGGGGGCTTACGAGCAGTACTTC,CASSPRQGAYEQYF
TRBV27,.,TRBJ2-3,.,TGTGCCAGCAGCCTCCCCGAGGGGTCGCAGTATTTT,CASSLPEGSQYF
TRBV10-3,.,TRBJ2-5,.,TGTGCCATCAGTGATATGGCGGGCCGGGAGACCCAGTACTTC,CAISDMAGRETQYF
TRBV11-3,TRBD2,TRBJ2-7,.,TGTGCCAGCAGCTTCCAAGCGGGGTACGAGCAGTACTTC,CASSFQAGYEQYF
TRBV7-2,.,TRBJ2-7,.,TGTGCCAGCAGCTTTGGTAGCGCTACCTACGAGCAGTACTTC,CASSFGSATYEQYF
TRBV6-8,TRBD2,TRBJ2-1,.,TGTGCCAGCAGTTACCGGATTAAGCGGGGAGTGGTGGATGAGCAGTTCTTC,CASSYRIKRGVVDEQFF
TRBV23-1,.,TRBJ2-7,.,TGCGCCAGCACTCGCCGCCACGCCTCCTACGAGCAGTACTTC,CASTRRHASYEQYF
TRBV6-5,TRBD2,TRBJ2-7,.,TGTGCCAGCAGGACTAGCCTTAGCTCCTACGAGCAGTACTTC,CASRTSLSSYEQYF
TRBV6-5,TRBD1,TRBJ1-2,.,TGTGCCAGCAGCCGGACAGGGGGCGTTGGTGGCTACACCTTC,CASSRTGGVGGYTF
TRBV5-1,.,TRBJ1-1,.,TGCGCCAGCAGCTTGGGACAGGCTGGGACTGAAGCTTTCTTT,CASSLGQAGTEAFF
TRBV5-4,TRBD2,TRBJ2-1,.,TGTGCCAGCAGCTTGGGACTAGCGGCTGGGAATGAGCAGTTCTTC,CASSLGLAAGNEQFF
TRBV5-4,TRBD1,TRBJ1-2,once,TGTGCCAGCAGCTTGCGGACAGGACATAACTATGGCTACACCTTC,CASSLRTGHNYGYTF